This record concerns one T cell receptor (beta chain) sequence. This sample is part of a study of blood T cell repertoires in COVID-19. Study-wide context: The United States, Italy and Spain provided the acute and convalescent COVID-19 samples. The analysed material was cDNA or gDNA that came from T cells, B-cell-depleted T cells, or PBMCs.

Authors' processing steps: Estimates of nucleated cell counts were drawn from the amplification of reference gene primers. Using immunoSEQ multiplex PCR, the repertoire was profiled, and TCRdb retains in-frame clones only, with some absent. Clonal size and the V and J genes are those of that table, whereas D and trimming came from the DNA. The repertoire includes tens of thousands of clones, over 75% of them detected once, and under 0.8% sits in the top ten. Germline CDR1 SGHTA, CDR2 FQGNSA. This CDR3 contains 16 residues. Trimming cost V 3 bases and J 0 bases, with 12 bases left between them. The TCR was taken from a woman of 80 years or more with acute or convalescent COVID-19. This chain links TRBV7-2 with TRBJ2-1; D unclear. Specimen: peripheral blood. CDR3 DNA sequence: TGTGCCAGCAGCTTGGCACCCCGGAGCTCCTACAATGAGCAGTTCTTC. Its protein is CASSLAPRSSYNEQFF.